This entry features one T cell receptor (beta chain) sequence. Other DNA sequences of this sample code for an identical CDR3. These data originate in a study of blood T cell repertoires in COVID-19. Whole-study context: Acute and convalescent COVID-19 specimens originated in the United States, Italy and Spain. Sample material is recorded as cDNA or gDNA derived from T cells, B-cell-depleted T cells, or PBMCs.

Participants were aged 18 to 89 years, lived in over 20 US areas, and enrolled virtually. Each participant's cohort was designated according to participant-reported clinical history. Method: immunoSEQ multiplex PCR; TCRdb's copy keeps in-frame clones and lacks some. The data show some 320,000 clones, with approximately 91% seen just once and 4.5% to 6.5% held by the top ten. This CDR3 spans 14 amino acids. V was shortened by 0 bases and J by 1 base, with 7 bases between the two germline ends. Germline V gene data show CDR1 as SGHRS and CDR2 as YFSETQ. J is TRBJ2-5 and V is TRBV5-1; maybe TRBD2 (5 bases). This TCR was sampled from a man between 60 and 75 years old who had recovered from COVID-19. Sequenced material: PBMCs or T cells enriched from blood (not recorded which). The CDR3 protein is CASSLGAAQETQYF. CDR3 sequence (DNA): TGCGCCAGCAGCTTGGGAGCGGCCCAAGAGACCCAGTACTTC.